This T cell receptor (beta chain) was sequenced during a study of shared clonotypes between healthy human individuals. Clones were read by immunoSEQ multiplex PCR, and TCRdb kept only the in-frame ones, dropping some. Found here are about 640,000 clones, around 72% of them singletons; the top ten hold roughly 1.8%. The sequenced material came from memory CD4+ T cells sorted from blood. The subset here: CD45RA-negative fraction. This receptor was taken from a woman in her twenties or thirties in good health.

The CDR3 sequence: CASSIGTFDYEQYF. CDR3 in DNA: TGTGCCAGTAGTATCGGCACCTTCGATTACGAGCAGTACTTC. This chain joins TRBV19 and TRBJ2-7; D remains ambiguous. The CDR3 covers 14 residues. Trimming pared 3 bases from V and 4 bases from J, leaving 13 bases between. Per the germline V gene, CDR1 is LNHDA and CDR2 is SQIVND (reference sequence). The whole variable domain, remainder taken from reference TRBV19 and TRBJ2-7, is DGGITQSPKYLFRKEGQNVTLSCEQNLNHDAMYWYRQDPGQGLRLIYYSQIVNDFQKGDIAEGYSVSREKKESFPLTVTSAQKNPTAFYLCASSIGTFDYEQYFGPGTRLTVT.